What follows describes a single T cell receptor (beta chain). Its antigen remains unknown. The data derive from a study of cytomegalovirus exposure and HLA in healthy donors. The germline V gene encodes CDR1 SGHTA and CDR2 FQGNSA. V gave up 3 bases and J gave up 0 bases; unmatched junction bases: 5. The CDR3 consists of 16 residues. There were likely unrecorded immune exposures, though donors were nominally healthy when sampled. Whole-study results and caveats: A later analysis showed HLA-associated TCR beta chains outstripping equally common others in clonal expansion. Relative to the roughly 640-donor mean, N-insertions were reportedly fewer in an Asian-associated ancestry cluster in a later analysis. A later analysis revealed that TCR association rates differed between HLA loci, peaking at DRB1 and bottoming out at HLA-C.

Vbeta (60) and Jbeta (13) primers were used in the PCR. Assay: immunoSEQ multiplex PCR; the TCRdb copy retains only in-frame clones and omits some. The table records over 150,000 clones, 65% to 70% of them present only once. The J gene is TRBJ2-1, the V gene TRBV7-2, with TRBD1 matching over 7 bases. This TCR was sampled from a woman aged 18-35 years in good health and CMV-seropositive. Sequencing was performed on PBMCs. CDR3 amino acids: CASSFSRDSSYNEQFF. Written as DNA, the CDR3 is TGTGCCAGCAGCTTTTCCCGGGACAGCTCCTACAATGAGCAGTTCTTC.